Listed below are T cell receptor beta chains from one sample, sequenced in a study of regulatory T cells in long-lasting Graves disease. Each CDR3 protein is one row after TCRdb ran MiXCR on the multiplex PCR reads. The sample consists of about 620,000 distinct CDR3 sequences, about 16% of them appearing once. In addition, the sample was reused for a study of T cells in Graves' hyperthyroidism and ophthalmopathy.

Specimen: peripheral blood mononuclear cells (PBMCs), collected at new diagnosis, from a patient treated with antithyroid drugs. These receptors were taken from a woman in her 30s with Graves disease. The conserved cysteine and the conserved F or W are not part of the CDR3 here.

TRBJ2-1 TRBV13 ASSLGLASGLNEQF
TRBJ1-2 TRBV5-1 ASSKDNDRYGYT
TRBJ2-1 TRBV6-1 ASSIVEENEQF
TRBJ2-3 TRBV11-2 ASNLSPHATDTQY
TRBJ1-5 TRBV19 ATQGPVGNQPQH
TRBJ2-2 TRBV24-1 ATSDPPRTGTELF
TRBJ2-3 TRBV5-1 ASSLGVPSTDTQY
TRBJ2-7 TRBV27 ASSLSVTGAHEQY
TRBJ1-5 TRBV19 ASSPGHLNQPQH
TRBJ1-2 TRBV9 ASSGDRGQIYGYT
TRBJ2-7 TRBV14 ASSYGGGVYEQY
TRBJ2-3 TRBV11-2 ASSLEPTGDTQY
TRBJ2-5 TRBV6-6 ASSYSALKESQY
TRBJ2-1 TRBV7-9 ASSAAGTPINEQF
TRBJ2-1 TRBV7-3 ASSVGQAPYNEQF
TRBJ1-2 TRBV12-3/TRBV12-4 ASSPRQARGLGYT
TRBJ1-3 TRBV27 ASSLEGISGNTIY
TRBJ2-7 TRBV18 ASSPDRGNSYEQY
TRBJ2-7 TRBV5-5 ASSLLDLMDEQY
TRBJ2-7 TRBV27 ASSAGASGRAGDEQY
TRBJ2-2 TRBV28 ASSPSWGWAGELF
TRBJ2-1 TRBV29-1 SVVRAGSGSGNEQF
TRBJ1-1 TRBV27 ASSYTGGLDTEAF
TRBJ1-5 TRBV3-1 ASSQGPPRINQPQH
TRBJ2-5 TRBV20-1 SATRGETQY
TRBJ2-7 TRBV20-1 SARDGLAASYEQY
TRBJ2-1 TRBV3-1 ASSRVSGNEQF
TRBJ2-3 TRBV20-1 SYGAGALDTQY
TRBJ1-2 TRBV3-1 ASSRPDYGYT
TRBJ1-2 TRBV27 ASRQGFSVVGNYGYT
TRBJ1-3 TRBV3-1 ASSQEWSGNTIY
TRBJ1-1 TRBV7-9 ASSLVSEAF
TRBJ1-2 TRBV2 ASSVTDYGYT
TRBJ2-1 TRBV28 ASNAGGSYNEQF
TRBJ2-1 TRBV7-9 ASSLAAGDNEQF